These T cell receptor beta chains were read from a single sample in a study of T-cell reconstitution after alpha-beta-depleted transplantation in children. TCRdb used MiXCR to reprocess the PCR reads, holding one entry per CDR3 protein. The table records 400,000 to 500,000 distinct CDR3 sequences, about 11% of them present only once. The sample was PBMCs from the stem cell graft donor, taken from the stem cell graft. The receptors here all came from a human donor who donated a stem cell graft to a child with acute myeloid leukemia. CDR3s include the opening cysteine and the closing phenylalanine or tryptophan. A D gene is named only where the DNA matches it firmly. For some rows the clone size is stated as once, few or many, or as a class when expanded; others skip it.

abundance	v_gene	d_gene	j_gene	CDR3aa	CDR3nt
few	TRBV5-5	NA	TRBJ2-2	CASSLGGFNTGELFF	TGTGCCAGCAGCTTGGGGGGATTCAACACCGGGGAGCTGTTTTTT
NA	TRBV2	NA	TRBJ2-4	CASSRDTKNSQYF	TGTGCCAGCAGTCGGGACACCAAAAACAGTCAGTACTTC
NA	TRBV6-1	NA	TRBJ1-5	CASRRSPGTNSNQPQHF	TGTGCCAGCAGGAGATCCCCCGGGACAAATAGCAATCAGCCCCAGCATTTT
NA	TRBV2	NA	TRBJ1-5	CASSRGRASNQPQHF	TGTGCCAGCAGTCGGGGGAGGGCTAGCAATCAGCCCCAGCATTTT
NA	TRBV6-2/TRBV6-3	NA	TRBJ2-5	CASSYRDRETQYF	TGTGCCAGCAGTTACCGAGACCGAGAGACCCAGTACTTC
few	TRBV15	NA	TRBJ1-5	CATKHGSNQPQHF	TGTGCCACCAAACATGGGAGCAATCAGCCCCAGCATTTT
few	TRBV10-3	TRBD1	TRBJ1-4	CAISAQGADEKLFF	TGTGCCATCAGTGCGCAGGGGGCTGATGAAAAACTGTTTTTT
NA	TRBV20-1	TRBD2	TRBJ2-7	CSAGGLAGSHEQYF	TGCAGTGCTGGGGGACTAGCGGGATCCCACGAGCAGTACTTC
NA	TRBV10-3	NA	TRBJ1-1	CATRLSGRPEAFF	TGTGCCACTCGACTCTCAGGGAGGCCTGAAGCTTTCTTT
few	TRBV7-2	NA	TRBJ2-1	CASFSRSSYNEQFF	TGTGCCAGCTTCAGCAGGAGCTCCTACAATGAGCAGTTCTTC
NA	TRBV30	NA	TRBJ1-1	CATAQGGTEAFF	TGTGCCACCGCACAGGGAGGAACTGAAGCTTTCTTT
NA	TRBV7-9	NA	TRBJ1-5	CASSFQWQPQHF	TGTGCCAGCAGCTTTCAGTGGCAGCCCCAGCATTTT
NA	TRBV3-1	NA	TRBJ2-1	CASSQSPGPAFF	TGTGCCAGCAGCCAATCTCCCGGACCTGCGTTCTTC
few	TRBV5-1	NA	TRBJ2-3	CASSLAGTQGTGPDTQYF	TGCGCCAGCAGCTTGGCGGGGACACAGGGAACCGGTCCAGATACGCAGTATTTT
NA	TRBV5-1	NA	TRBJ2-7	CASSSRRNYNEQYF	TGCGCCAGCAGCTCGCGGCGGAACTACAATGAGCAGTACTTC
NA	TRBV27	NA	TRBJ2-1	CASSLYLSGRDEQFF	TGTGCCAGCAGTTTATATCTGAGCGGCCGGGATGAGCAGTTCTTC
NA	TRBV7-2	NA	TRBJ1-1	CASSFPPTQMNTEAFF	TGTGCCAGCAGCTTCCCGCCGACACAGATGAACACTGAAGCTTTCTTT
few	TRBV20-1	NA	TRBJ1-5	CSAQGSGNQPQHF	TGCAGTGCTCAGGGATCGGGCAATCAGCCCCAGCATTTT
NA	TRBV5-5	TRBD1	TRBJ1-5	CASSFDRGGNQPQHF	TGTGCCAGCAGCTTTGACAGGGGGGGCAATCAGCCCCAGCATTTT
few	TRBV5-6	NA	TRBJ2-7	CASSFQGEKRYEQYF	TGTGCCAGCAGCTTTCAAGGGGAAAAACGGTACGAGCAGTACTTC
many	TRBV7-2	TRBD1	TRBJ2-5	CASSPGQGAETQYF	TGCGCCAGCAGCCCCGGACAGGGGGCTGAGACCCAGTACTTC
few	TRBV20-1	NA	TRBJ2-3	CSALGRRMTDTQYF	TGCAGTGCTTTAGGGCGCAGGATGACAGATACGCAGTATTTT
few	TRBV7-2	NA	TRBJ2-3	CASSKRTETQYF	TGTGCCAGCAGCAAGAGGACAGAAACGCAGTATTTT
few	TRBV20-1	TRBD2	TRBJ2-1	CSALAGEARSYNEQFF	TGCAGTGCTCTAGCGGGGGAAGCCAGGTCCTACAATGAGCAGTTCTTC
few	TRBV29-1	NA	TRBJ1-1	CSVGPNTEAFF	TGCAGCGTTGGACCGAACACTGAAGCTTTCTTT
many	TRBV7-9	NA	TRBJ2-5	CASSSSVGETQYF	TGTGCCAGCAGCTCTAGCGTTGGGGAGACCCAGTACTTC
many	TRBV20-1	NA	TRBJ2-3	CSATRAAFSDTQYF	TGCAGTGCTACTCGGGCCGCGTTCTCTGATACGCAGTATTTT
NA	TRBV7-8	NA	TRBJ2-3	CASSLAKRWGVPSSDTQYF	TGTGCCAGCAGCTTAGCCAAACGTTGGGGGGTCCCTTCTTCTGATACGCAGTATTTT
NA	TRBV3-1	NA	TRBJ1-5	CASSQDRVNQPQHF	TGTGCCAGCAGCCAGGACCGAGTCAATCAGCCCCAGCATTTT
many	TRBV5-1	NA	TRBJ2-5	CASSPGSLTQETQYF	TGCGCCAGCAGCCCCGGGAGCCTCACTCAAGAGACCCAGTACTTC
NA	TRBV7-2	TRBD2	TRBJ2-7	CASSFTSGEAYEQYF	TGTGCCAGCAGCTTTACTAGCGGTGAGGCCTACGAGCAGTACTTC
many	TRBV5-1	TRBD1	TRBJ2-1	CASSSGQGGYNEQFF	TGCGCCAGCAGCTCTGGACAGGGGGGTTACAATGAGCAGTTCTTC
few	TRBV7-9	NA	TRBJ1-2	CASSLEEDSGYTF	TGTGCCAGCAGCTTAGAGGAGGATTCTGGCTACACCTTC
NA	TRBV6-1	TRBD2	TRBJ2-1	CASTTPSGRYNEQFF	TGTGCCAGCACGACCCCTAGCGGGAGATACAATGAGCAGTTCTTC
NA	TRBV7-2	NA	TRBJ2-5	CASSLTGAPSGETQYF	TGTGCCAGCAGCCTAACCGGGGCACCGTCAGGGGAGACCCAGTACTTC
few	TRBV20-1	TRBD2	TRBJ2-1	CSAYNSGSSYNEQFF	TGCAGTGCTTATAATAGCGGGAGCTCCTACAATGAGCAGTTCTTC
many	TRBV20-1	TRBD1	TRBJ1-1	CSARDRGRYTEAFF	TGCAGTGCTAGGGACAGGGGGCGATACACTGAAGCTTTCTTT
NA	TRBV20-1	NA	TRBJ2-5	CSARDNGNQETQYF	TGCAGTGCTAGAGATAACGGGAACCAAGAGACCCAGTACTTC
NA	TRBV7-8	NA	TRBJ1-4	CASSLEDGGLNEKLFF	TGTGCCAGCAGCTTAGAAGACGGGGGCCTTAATGAAAAACTGTTTTTT
few	TRBV6-1	TRBD1	TRBJ2-7	CASSDRASYEQYF	TGTGCCAGTTCGGACAGGGCTTCCTACGAGCAGTACTTC
NA	TRBV6-2/TRBV6-3	NA	TRBJ2-3	CASQDPDGLDMQYF	TGTGCCAGTCAAGACCCCGACGGGTTAGATATGCAGTATTTT
few	TRBV12-3/TRBV12-4	TRBD2	TRBJ2-1	CASSLNEPRTSGSFRPYNEQFF	TGTGCCAGCAGTCTAAACGAACCAAGGACTAGCGGGAGTTTTAGGCCCTACAATGAGCAGTTCTTC
NA	TRBV15	NA	TRBJ1-5	CATSTRTAYSNQPQHF	TGTGCCACCAGCACCCGGACAGCTTATAGCAATCAGCCCCAGCATTTT